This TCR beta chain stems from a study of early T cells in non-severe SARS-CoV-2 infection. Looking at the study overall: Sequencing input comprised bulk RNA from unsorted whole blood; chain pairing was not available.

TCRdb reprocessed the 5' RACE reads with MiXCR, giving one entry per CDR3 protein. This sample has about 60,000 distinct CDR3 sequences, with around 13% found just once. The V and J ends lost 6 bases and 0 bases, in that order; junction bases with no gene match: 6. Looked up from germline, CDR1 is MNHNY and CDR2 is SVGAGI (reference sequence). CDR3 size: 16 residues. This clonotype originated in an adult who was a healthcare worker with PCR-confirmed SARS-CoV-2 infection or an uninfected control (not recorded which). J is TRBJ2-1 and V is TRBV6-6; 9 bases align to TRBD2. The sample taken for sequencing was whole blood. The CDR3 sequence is CASRGLAGSSYNEQFF. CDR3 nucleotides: TGTGCCAGCAGAGGGCTAGCGGGGAGCTCCTACAATGAGCAGTTCTTC.